This TCR beta chain is from a study of T-cell memory formation after mild COVID-19. Germline values: CDR1 MGHRA, CDR2 YSYEKL. V dropped 1 base and J dropped 2 bases, with 13 bases sitting between them. CDR3 length: 16 residues. TCRdb processed the 5' RACE reads anew with MiXCR; each CDR3 protein has one entry. The sample includes about 50,000 distinct CDR3 sequences, around 7% of them seen just once. The V gene is TRBV4-1, the J gene TRBJ2-3, with D tentatively TRBD2 (6 bases). The TCR sequence derives from a man aged 18-30 years who had mild COVID-19 (a few samples of this study predate the infection). Cell type and time point are not known. The sequenced sample consisted of PBMCs or a T cell subset sorted from them (not recorded which). The CDR3 spells CASSQGGGENTDTQYF. The DNA for the CDR3 is TGCGCCAGCAGCCAAGGGGGCGGGGAGAACACAGATACGCAGTATTTT.